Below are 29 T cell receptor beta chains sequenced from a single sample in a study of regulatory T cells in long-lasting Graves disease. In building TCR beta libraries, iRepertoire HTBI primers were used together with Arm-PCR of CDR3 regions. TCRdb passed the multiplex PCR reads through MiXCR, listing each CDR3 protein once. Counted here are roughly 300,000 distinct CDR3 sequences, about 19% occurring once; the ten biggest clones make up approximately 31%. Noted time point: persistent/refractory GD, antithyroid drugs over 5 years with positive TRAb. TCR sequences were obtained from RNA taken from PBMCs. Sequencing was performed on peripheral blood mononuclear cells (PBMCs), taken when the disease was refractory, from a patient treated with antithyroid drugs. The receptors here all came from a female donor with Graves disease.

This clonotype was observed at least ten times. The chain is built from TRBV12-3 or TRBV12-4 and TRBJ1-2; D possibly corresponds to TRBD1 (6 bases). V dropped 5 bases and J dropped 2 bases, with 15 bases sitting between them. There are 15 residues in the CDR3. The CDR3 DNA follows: TGTGCCAGCAGTGACACGACAGGCGGAAACTATGGCTACACCTTC. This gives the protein CASSDTTGGNYGYTF.

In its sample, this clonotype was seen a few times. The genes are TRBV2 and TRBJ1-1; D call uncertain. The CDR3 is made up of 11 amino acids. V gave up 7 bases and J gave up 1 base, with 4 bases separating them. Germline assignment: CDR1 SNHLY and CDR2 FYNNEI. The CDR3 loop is CASKQNTEAFF. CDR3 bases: TGTGCCAGCAAGCAGAACACTGAAGCTTTCTTT.

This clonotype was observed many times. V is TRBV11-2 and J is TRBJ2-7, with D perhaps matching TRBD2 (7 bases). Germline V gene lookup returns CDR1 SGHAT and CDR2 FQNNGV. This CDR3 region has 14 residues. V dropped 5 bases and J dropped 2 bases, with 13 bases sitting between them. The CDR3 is CASSIWGGPYEQYF. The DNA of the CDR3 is TGTGCCAGCAGCATCTGGGGGGGGCCCTACGAGCAGTACTTC.

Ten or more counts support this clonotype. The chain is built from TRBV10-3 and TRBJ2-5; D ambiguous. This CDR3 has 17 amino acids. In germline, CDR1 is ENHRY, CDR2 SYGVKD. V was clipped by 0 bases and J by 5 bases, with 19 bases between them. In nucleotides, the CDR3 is TGTGCCATCAGTGAGTCTAATTCATCCCCTGGGCGGGAGACCCAGTACTTC. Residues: CAISESNSSPGRETQYF.

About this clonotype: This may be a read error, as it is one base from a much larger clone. The CDR3 bases are TGTGCCAGCAGCTTAAGTTGGGACAGACAAGAGACCCAGTACTTC. Its protein is CASSLSWDRQETQYF. The chain combines TRBV7-6 with TRBJ2-5; TRBD1 matches at 7 bases. After removal of 2 bases from V and 2 bases from J, the junction contained 5 bases not matched to a gene. Germline CDR1 SGHVS, CDR2 FNYEAQ. This CDR3 is built from 15 residues.

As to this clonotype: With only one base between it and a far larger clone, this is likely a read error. The CDR3 sequence: CASGRTGRENGYTF. The CDR3 coding sequence is TGTGCCAGCGGGAGGACAGGGAGAGAGAATGGCTACACCTTC. The gene calls are TRBV6-2 or TRBV6-3 and TRBJ1-2, with 8 bases fitting TRBD1. The germline V gene encodes CDR1 MNHEY and CDR2 SVGEGT. V gave up 8 bases and J gave up 6 bases; unmatched junction bases: 11. The CDR3 extends over 14 amino acids.

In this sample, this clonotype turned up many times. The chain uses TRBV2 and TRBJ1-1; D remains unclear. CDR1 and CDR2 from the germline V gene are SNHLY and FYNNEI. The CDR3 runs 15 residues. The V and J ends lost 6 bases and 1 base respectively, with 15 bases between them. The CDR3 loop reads CASRPFGKKNTEAFF. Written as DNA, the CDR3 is TGTGCCAGCAGACCCTTCGGCAAGAAGAACACTGAAGCTTTCTTT.

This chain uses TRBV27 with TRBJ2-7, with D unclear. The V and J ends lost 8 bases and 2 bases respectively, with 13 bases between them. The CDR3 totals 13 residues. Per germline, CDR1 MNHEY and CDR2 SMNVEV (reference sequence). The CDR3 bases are TGTGCCAGCGTCTCTGGGCGGACCTACGAGCAGTACTTC. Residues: CASVSGRTYEQYF.

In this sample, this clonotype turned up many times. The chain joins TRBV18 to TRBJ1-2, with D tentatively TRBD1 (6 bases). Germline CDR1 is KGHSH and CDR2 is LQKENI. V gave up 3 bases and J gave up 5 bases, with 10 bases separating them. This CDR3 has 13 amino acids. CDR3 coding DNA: TGTGCCAGCTCACCCCGGGACACGTATGGCTACACCTTC. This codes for CASSPRDTYGYTF.

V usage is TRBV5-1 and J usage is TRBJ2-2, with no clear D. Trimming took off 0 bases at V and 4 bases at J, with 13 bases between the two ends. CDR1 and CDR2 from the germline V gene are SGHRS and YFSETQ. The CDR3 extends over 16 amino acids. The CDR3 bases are TGCGCCAGCAGCTTGGCCGCAAATCCGGGCACCGGGGAGCTGTTTTTT. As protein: CASSLAANPGTGELFF.

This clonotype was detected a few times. The CDR3 here is CASSLGGRTNQPQHF. The CDR3 DNA is TGCGCCAGCAGCTTGGGGGGACGGACTAATCAGCCCCAGCATTTT. The chain has TRBV5-1 and TRBJ1-5, with D possibly matching TRBD1 (5 bases). This CDR3 contains 15 residues. The germline CDR1 and CDR2 sequences are SGHRS and YFSETQ. Trimming cost V 0 bases and J 4 bases, with 11 bases left between them. The full variable domain, completed using reference TRBV5-1 and TRBJ1-5, is KAGVTQTPRYLIKTRGQQVTLSCSPISGHRSVSWYQQTPGQGLQFLFEYFSETQRNKGNFPGRFSGRQFSNSRSEMNVSTLELGDSALYLCASSLGGRTNQPQHFGDGTRLSIL.

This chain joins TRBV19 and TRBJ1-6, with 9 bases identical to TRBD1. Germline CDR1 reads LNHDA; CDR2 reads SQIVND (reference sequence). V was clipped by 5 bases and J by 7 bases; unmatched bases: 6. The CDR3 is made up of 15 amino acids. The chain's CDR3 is CASSLWTGENSPLHF. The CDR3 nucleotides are TGTGCCAGTAGTCTCTGGACAGGGGAGAATTCACCCCTCCACTTT. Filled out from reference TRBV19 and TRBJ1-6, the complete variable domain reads DGGITQSPKYLFRKEGQNVTLSCEQNLNHDAMYWYRQDPGQGLRLIYYSQIVNDFQKGDIAEGYSVSREKKESFPLTVTSAQKNPTAFYLCASSLWTGENSPLHFGNGTRLTVT.

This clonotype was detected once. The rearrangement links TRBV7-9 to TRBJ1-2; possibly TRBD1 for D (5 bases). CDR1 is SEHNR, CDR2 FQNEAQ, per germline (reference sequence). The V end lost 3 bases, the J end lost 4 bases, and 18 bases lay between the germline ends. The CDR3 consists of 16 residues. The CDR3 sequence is CASSFSGTRRGYGYTF. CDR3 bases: TGTGCCAGCAGCTTCTCGGGGACCCGAAGGGGCTATGGCTACACCTTC. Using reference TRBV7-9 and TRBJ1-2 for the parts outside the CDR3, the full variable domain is DTGVSQNPRHKITKRGQNVTFRCDPISEHNRLYWYRQTLGQGPEFLTYFQNEAQLEKSRLLSDRFSAERPKGSFSTLEIQRTEQGDSAMYLCASSFSGTRRGYGYTFGSGTRLTVV.

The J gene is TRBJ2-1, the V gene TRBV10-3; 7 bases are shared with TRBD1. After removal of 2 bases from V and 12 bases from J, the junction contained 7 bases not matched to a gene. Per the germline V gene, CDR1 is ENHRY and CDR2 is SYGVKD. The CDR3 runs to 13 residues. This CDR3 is CAISERQGERQFF. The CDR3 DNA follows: TGTGCCATCAGTGAGCGGCAGGGGGAGAGGCAGTTCTTC.

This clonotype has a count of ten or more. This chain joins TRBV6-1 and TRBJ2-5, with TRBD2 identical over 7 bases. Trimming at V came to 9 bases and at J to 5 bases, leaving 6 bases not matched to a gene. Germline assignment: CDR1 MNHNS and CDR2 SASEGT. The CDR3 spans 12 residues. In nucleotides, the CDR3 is TGTGCCAGTTCCGGGACTACGGAGACCCAGTACTTC. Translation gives CASSGTTETQYF.

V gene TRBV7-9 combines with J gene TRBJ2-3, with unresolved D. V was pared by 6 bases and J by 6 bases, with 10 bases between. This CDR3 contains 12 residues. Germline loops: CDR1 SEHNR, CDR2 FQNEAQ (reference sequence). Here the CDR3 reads CASRTVGDTQYF. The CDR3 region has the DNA TGTGCCAGCAGGACCGTGGGGGATACGCAGTATTTT.

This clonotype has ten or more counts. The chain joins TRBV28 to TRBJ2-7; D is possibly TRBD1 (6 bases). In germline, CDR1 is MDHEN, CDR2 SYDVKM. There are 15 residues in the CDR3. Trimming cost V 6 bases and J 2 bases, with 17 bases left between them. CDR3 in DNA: TGTGCCAGCAGCTTTTCAGGGGCTTCGGCCTACGAGCAGTACTTC. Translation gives CASSFSGASAYEQYF.

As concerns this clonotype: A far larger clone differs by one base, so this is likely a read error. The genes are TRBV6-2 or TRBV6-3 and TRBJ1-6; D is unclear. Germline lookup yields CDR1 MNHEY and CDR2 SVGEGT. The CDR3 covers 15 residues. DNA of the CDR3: TGTGCCAGCAGTTACTCGAGGACGGAAAATTTACCCCTCCACTTT. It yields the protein CASSYSRTENLPLHF.

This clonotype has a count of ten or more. The CDR3 loop reads CAWSIDRNQPQHF. The CDR3 DNA is TGTGCCTGGAGTATCGACAGGAATCAGCCCCAGCATTTT. The rearrangement uses TRBV30 and TRBJ1-5; a possible D gene is TRBD1 (6 bases). This CDR3 spans 13 amino acids. The germline V gene has CDR1 GTSNPN and CDR2 SVGIG (reference sequence). The ends were cut back, 2 bases at V and 4 bases at J, with 9 bases in the middle.

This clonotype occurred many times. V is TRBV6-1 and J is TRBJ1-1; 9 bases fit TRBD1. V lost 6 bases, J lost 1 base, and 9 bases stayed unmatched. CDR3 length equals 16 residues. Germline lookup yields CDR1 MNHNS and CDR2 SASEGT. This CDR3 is CASRGPGTGKNTEAFF. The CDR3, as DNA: TGTGCCAGCAGAGGCCCCGGGACAGGGAAGAACACTGAAGCTTTCTTT.

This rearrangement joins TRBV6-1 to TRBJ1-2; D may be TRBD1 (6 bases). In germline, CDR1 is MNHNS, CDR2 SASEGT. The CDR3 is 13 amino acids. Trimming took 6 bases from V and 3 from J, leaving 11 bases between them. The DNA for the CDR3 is TGTGCCAGCAGCCAGGGGCCCCACTATGGCTACACCTTC. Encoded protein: CASSQGPHYGYTF.

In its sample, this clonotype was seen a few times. The CDR3 sequence: CASSLGVRQKANYGYTF. The CDR3 coding sequence is TGTGCCAGCAGCTTAGGGGTACGGCAGAAAGCTAACTATGGCTACACCTTC. The chain links TRBV11-2 to TRBJ1-2; D is unresolved. Trimming shortened V by 1 base and J by 0 bases, and 15 bases separated the two germline ends. CDR3 length: 17 amino acids. Germline CDR1 is SGHAT and CDR2 is FQNNGV.

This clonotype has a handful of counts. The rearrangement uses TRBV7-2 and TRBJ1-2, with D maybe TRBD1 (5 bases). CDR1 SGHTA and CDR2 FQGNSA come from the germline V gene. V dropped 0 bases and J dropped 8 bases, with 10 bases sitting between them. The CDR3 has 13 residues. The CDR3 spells CASSLASGGGYTF. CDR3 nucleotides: TGTGCCAGCAGCTTAGCGTCTGGGGGGGGCTACACCTTC.

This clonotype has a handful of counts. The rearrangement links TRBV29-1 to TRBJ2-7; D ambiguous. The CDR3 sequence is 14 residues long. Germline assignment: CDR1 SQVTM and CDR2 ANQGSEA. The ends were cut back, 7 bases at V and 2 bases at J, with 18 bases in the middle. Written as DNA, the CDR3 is TGCAGCGCTATTCGGGCCAGCCTCCCCTACGAGCAGTACTTC. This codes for CSAIRASLPYEQYF.

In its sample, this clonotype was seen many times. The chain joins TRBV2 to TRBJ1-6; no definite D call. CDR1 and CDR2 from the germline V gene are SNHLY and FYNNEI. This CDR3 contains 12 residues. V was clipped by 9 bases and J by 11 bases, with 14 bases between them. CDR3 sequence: CASGPIVPPLHF. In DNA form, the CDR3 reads TGTGCCAGTGGACCCATCGTTCCACCCCTCCACTTT.

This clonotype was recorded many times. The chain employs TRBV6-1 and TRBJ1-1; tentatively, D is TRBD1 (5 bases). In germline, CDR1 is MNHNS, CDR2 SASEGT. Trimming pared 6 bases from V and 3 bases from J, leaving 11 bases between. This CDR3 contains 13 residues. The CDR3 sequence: CASRGTQYTEAFF. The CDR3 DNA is TGTGCCAGCAGAGGGACCCAATACACTGAAGCTTTCTTT.

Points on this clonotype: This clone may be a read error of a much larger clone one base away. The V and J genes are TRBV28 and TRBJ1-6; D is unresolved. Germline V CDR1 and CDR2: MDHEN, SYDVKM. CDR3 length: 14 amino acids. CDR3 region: CASSLRRTNSPLRF. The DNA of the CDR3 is TGTGCCAGCAGTCTTCGACGTACCAATTCACCCCTCCGCTTT.

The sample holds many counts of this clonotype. The DNA for the CDR3 is TGCGCCAGCAGCCAAGAGGAAGGGGGCGATGGCTACACCTTC. Its translation: CASSQEEGGDGYTF. The V gene is TRBV4-1, the J gene TRBJ1-2; TRBD1 aligns across 7 bases. The V gene's germline CDR1 is MGHRA and CDR2 YSYEKL. V was pared by 0 bases and J by 6 bases, with 4 bases of the junction left unmatched. The CDR3 totals 14 residues.

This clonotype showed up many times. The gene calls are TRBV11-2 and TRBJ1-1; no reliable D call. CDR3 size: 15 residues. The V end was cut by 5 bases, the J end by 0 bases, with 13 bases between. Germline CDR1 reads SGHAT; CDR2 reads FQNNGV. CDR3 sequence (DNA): TGTGCCAGCAGCCCGGCCGGACGGTTGAACACTGAAGCTTTCTTT. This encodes CASSPAGRLNTEAFF.